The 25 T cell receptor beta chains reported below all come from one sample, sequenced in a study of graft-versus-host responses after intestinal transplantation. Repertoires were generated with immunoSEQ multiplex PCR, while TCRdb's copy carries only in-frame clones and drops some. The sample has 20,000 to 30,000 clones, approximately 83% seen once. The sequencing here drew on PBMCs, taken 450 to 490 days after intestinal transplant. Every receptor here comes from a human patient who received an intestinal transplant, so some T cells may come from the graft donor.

CDR3 sequence: CASSPPGTGASGELFF. The CDR3 bases are TGTGCCAGCAGCCCTCCCGGGACAGGGGCCTCCGGGGAGCTGTTTTTT. The gene calls are TRBV5-4 and TRBJ2-2; 10 bases are a match to TRBD1. Germline V lookup: CDR1 SGHNT, CDR2 YYREEE (reference sequence). The CDR3 consists of 16 residues. Unmatched junction bases numbered 9, after V lost 4 bases and J lost 6 bases.

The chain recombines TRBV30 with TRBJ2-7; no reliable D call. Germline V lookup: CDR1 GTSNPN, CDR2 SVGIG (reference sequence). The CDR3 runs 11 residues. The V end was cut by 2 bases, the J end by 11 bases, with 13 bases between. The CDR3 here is CAWSSKRVEYF. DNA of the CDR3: TGTGCCTGGAGTTCCAAAAGGGTGGAGTACTTC.

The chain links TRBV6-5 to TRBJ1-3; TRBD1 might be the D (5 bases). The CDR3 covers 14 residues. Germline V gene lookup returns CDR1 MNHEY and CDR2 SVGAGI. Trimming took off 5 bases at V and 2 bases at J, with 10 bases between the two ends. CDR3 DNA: TGTGCCAGCAGTACCCGGGACGCTGGAAACACCATATATTTT. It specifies CASSTRDAGNTIYF.

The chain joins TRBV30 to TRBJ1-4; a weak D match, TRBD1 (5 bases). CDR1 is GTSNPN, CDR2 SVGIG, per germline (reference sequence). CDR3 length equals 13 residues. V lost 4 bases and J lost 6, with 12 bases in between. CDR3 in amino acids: CAWNRGEDEKLFF. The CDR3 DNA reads TGTGCCTGGAATAGGGGAGAGGATGAAAAACTGTTTTTT. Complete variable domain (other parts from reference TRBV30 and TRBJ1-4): SQTIHQWPATLVQPVGSPLSLECTVEGTSNPNLYWYRQAAGRGLQLLFYSVGIGQISSEVPQNLSASRPQDRQFILSSKKLLLSDSGFYLCAWNRGEDEKLFFGSGTQLSVL.

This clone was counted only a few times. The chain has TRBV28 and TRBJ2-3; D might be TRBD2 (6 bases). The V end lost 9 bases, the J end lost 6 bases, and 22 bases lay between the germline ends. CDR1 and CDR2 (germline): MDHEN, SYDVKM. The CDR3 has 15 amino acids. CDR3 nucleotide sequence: TGTGCCAGTGCCAACGGGGGAAGTGGGTCGGATACGCAGTATTTT. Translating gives CASANGGSGSDTQYF. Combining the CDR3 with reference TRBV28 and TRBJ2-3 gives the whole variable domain DVKVTQSSRYLVKRTGEKVFLECVQDMDHENMFWYRQDPGLGLRLIYFSYDVKMKEKGDIPEGYSVSREKKERFSLILESASTNQTSMYLCASANGGSGSDTQYFGPGTRLTVL.

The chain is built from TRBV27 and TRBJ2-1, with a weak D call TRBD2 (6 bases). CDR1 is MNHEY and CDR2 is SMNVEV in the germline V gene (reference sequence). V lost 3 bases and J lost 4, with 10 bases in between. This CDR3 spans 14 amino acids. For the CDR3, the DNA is TGTGCCAGCAGTTTCGCGGGATCGTACAATGAGCAGTTCTTC. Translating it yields CASSFAGSYNEQFF.

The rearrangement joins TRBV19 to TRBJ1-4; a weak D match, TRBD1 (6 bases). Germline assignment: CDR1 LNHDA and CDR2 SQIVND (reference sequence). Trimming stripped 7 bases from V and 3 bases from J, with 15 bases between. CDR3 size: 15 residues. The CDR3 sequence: CASNYGQSPNEKLFF. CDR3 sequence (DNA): TGTGCCAGTAATTACGGACAGTCCCCTAATGAAAAACTGTTTTTT.

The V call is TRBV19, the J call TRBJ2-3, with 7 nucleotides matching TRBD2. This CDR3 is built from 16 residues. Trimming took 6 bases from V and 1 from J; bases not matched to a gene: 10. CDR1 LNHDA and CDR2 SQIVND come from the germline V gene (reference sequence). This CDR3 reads CASSRGGDPRTDTQYF. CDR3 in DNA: TGTGCCAGTAGCCGGGGAGGGGACCCTCGCACAGATACGCAGTATTTT.

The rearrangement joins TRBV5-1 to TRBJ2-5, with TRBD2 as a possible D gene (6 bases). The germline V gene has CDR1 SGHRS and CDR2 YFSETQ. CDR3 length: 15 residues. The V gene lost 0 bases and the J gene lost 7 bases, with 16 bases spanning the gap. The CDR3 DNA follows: TGCGCCAGCAGCTTGGCTTATCAGGAGGGAGGGACCCAGTACTTC. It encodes CASSLAYQEGGTQYF. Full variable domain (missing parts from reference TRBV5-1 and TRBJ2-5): KAGVTQTPRYLIKTRGQQVTLSCSPISGHRSVSWYQQTPGQGLQFLFEYFSETQRNKGNFPGRFSGRQFSNSRSEMNVSTLELGDSALYLCASSLAYQEGGTQYFGPGTRLLVL.

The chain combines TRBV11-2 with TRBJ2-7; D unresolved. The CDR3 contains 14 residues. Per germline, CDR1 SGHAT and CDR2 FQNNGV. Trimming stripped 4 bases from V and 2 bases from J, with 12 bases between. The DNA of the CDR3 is TGTGCCAGCAGCTCCCTGACCCGGGCCTACGAGCAGTACTTC. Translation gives CASSSLTRAYEQYF. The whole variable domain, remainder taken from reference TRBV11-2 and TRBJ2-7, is EAGVAQSPRYKIIEKRQSVAFWCNPISGHATLYWYQQILGQGPKLLIQFQNNGVVDDSQLPKDRFSAERLKGVDSTLKIQPAKLEDSAVYLCASSSLTRAYEQYFGPGTRLTVT.

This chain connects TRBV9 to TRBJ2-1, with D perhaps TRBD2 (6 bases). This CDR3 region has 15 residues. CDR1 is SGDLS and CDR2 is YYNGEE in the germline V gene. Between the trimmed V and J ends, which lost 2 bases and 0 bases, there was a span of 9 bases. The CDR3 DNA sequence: TGTGCCAGCAGCGTTAGCGGAGGCTCCTACAATGAGCAGTTCTTC. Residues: CASSVSGGSYNEQFF.

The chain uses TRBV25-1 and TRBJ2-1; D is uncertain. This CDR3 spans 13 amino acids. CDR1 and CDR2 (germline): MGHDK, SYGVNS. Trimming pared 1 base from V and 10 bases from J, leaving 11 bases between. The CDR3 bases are TGTGCCAGCAGTGAATGGAGCATCGCGGAGCAGTTCTTC. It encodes CASSEWSIAEQFF.

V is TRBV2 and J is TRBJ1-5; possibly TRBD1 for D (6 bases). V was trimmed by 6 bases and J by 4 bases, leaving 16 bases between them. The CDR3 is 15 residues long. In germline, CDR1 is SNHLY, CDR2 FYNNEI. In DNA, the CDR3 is TGTGCCAGCAGACAAACCGACAGGAGAAATCAGCCCCAGCATTTT. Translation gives CASRQTDRRNQPQHF. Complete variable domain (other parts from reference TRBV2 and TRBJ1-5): EPEVTQTPSHQVTQMGQEVILRCVPISNHLYFYWYRQILGQKVEFLVSFYNNEISEKSEIFDDQFSVERPDGSNFTLKIRSTKLEDSAMYFCASRQTDRRNQPQHFGDGTRLSIL.

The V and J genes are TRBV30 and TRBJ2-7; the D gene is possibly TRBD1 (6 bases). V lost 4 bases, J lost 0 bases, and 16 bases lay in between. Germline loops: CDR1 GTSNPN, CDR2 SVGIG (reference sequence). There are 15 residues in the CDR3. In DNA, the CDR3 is TGTGCCTGGACAGGCGGGTCAGGGGCCTCCTACGAGCAGTACTTC. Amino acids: CAWTGGSGASYEQYF.

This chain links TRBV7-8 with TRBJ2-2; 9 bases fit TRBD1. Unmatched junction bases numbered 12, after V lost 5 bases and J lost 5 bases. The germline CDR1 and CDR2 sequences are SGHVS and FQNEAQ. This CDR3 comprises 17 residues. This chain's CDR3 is CASSVHRDRALTGELFF. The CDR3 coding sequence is TGTGCCAGCAGCGTACACCGGGACAGGGCGTTAACCGGGGAGCTGTTTTTT.

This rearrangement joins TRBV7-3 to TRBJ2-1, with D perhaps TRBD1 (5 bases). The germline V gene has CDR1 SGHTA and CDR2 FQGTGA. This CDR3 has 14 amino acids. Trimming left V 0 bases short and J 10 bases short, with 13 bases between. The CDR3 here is CASSLTLNQGEQFF. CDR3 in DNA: TGTGCCAGCAGCTTAACTCTCAACCAGGGAGAGCAGTTCTTC. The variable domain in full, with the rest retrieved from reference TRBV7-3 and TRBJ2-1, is GAGVSQTPSNKVTEKGKYVELRCDPISGHTALYWYRQSLGQGPEFLIYFQGTGAADDSGLPNDRFFAVRPEGSVSTLKIQRTERGDSAVYLCASSLTLNQGEQFFGPGTRLTVL.

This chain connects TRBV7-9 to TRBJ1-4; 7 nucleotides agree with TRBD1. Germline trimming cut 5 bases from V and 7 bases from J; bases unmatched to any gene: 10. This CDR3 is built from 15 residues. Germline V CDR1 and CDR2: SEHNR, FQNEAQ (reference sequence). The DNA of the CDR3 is TGTGCCAGCAGCCATGCGGGACAGACGATTGAAAAACTGTTTTTT. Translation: CASSHAGQTIEKLFF.

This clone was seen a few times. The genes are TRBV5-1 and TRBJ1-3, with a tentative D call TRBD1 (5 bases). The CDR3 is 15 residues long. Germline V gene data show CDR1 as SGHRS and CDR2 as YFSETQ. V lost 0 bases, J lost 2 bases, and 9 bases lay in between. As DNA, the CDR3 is TGCGCCAGCAGCTTGGCAGTAGGGGCTGGAAACACCATATATTTT. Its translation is CASSLAVGAGNTIYF.

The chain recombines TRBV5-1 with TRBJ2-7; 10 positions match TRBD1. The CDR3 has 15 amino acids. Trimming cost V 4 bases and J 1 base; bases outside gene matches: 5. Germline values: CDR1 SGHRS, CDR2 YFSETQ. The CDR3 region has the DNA TGCGCCAGCAGCCCATGGACAGGGGGATCCTACGAGCAGTACTTC. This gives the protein CASSPWTGGSYEQYF.

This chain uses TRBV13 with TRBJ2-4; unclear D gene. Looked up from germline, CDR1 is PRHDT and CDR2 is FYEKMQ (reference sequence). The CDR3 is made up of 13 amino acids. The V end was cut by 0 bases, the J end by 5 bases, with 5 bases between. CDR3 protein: CASSLGLQNIQYF. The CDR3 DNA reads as TGTGCCAGCAGCTTAGGACTACAAAACATTCAGTACTTC.

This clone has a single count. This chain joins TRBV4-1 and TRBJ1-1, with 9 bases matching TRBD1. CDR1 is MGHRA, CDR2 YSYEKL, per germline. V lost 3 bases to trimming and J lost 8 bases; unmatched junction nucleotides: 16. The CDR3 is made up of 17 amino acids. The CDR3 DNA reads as TGCGCCAGCAGCCATTTACCGGGACAGGGAGCGAGTGTAGAAGCTTTCTTT. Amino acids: CASSHLPGQGASVEAFF.

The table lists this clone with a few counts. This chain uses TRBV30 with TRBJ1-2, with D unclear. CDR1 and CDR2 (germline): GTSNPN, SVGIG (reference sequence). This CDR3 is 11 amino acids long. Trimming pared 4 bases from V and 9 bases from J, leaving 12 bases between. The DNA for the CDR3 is TGTGCCTGGATGGAGGGCCGGCGCTACACCTTC. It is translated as CAWMEGRRYTF.

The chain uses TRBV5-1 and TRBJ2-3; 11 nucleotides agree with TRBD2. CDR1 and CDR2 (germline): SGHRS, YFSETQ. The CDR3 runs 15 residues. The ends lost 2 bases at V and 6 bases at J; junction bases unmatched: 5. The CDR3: CASSFGLAGYDTQYF. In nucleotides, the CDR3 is TGCGCCAGCAGCTTCGGACTAGCGGGTTATGATACGCAGTATTTT.

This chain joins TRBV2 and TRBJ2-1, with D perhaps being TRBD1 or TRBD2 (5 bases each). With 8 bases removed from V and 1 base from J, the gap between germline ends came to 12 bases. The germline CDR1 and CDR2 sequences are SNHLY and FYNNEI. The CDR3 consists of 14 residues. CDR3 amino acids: CASRRDGSYNEQFF. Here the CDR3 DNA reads TGTGCCAGCCGCCGGGACGGATCCTACAATGAGCAGTTCTTC.

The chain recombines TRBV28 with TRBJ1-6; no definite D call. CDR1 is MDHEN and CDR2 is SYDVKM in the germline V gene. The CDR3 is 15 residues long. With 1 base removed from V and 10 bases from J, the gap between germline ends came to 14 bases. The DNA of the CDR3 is TGTGCCAGCAGTTTATTACAAAACCCAATATCACCCCTCCACTTT. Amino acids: CASSLLQNPISPLHF.